This T cell receptor (beta chain) stems from a study of prognosis after radiotherapy for stage I lung cancer. On two occasions, one at each of two time points, around 6.5 milliliters of peripheral blood were drawn. This clonotype was observed a single time. The target antigen is unknown. A much more abundant neighbour one base away suggests this may be a read error. This CDR3 comprises 14 residues. The germline gives CDR1 SGHAT, CDR2 FQNNGV. Overall study results and limits: In patients who developed distant metastases, Shannon entropy measured after stereotactic body radiation therapy was lower, and baseline Shannon entropy was not associated with metastases.

By two-round multiplex PCR, the TCR beta CDR3 was amplified from genomic DNA. Every TRBV and TRBJ gene had its own specific primer in first-round PCR. Each CDR3 protein gets one entry after TCRdb re-called the multiplex PCR reads with MiXCR. This repertoire shows tens of thousands of distinct CDR3 sequences, roughly 29% found once; its top ten account for 6.5% to 8.5%. Sequenced here: PBMCs, sampled before or after stereotactic body radiation therapy (not recorded which). The TCR was taken from a donor aged 50 or older with non-small cell lung cancer. The chain couples TRBV11-2 to TRBJ2-5, with D hard to call. The CDR3 region is CDSSAASYQETQYF. In nucleotides, the CDR3 is TGTGACAGCAGCGCGGCTTCGTACCAAGAGACCCAGTACTTC. Combining the CDR3 with reference TRBV11-2 and TRBJ2-5 gives the whole variable domain EAGVAQSPRYKIIEKRQSVAFWCNPISGHATLYWYQQILGQGPKLLIQFQNNGVVDDSQLPKDRFSAERLKGVDSTLKIQPAKLEDSAVYLCDSSAASYQETQYFGPGTRLLVL.